This T cell receptor beta chain was identified in a study of blood T cell repertoires in COVID-19. Ages ranged from about 18 to 100 years, with residence in more than 20 US areas. The repertoire was sequenced with immunoSEQ multiplex PCR; TCRdb's copy has only in-frame clones and lacks some. The sample records 200,000 to 250,000 clones, 80% to 90% being singletons. The CDR3 has 16 amino acids. Trimming left V 3 bases short and J 3 bases short, with 17 bases between. Germline CDR1 reads MGHRA; CDR2 reads YSYEKL. The chain employs TRBV4-1 and TRBJ1-1, with D unresolved. The TCR sequence derives from a man aged 40-49 years who had recovered from COVID-19. The specimen was PBMCs or T cells enriched from blood (not recorded which). The CDR3 bases are TGCGCCAGCAGCCATGAACCCCTTAGAGGGTACACTGAAGCTTTCTTT. It codes for CASSHEPLRGYTEAFF.